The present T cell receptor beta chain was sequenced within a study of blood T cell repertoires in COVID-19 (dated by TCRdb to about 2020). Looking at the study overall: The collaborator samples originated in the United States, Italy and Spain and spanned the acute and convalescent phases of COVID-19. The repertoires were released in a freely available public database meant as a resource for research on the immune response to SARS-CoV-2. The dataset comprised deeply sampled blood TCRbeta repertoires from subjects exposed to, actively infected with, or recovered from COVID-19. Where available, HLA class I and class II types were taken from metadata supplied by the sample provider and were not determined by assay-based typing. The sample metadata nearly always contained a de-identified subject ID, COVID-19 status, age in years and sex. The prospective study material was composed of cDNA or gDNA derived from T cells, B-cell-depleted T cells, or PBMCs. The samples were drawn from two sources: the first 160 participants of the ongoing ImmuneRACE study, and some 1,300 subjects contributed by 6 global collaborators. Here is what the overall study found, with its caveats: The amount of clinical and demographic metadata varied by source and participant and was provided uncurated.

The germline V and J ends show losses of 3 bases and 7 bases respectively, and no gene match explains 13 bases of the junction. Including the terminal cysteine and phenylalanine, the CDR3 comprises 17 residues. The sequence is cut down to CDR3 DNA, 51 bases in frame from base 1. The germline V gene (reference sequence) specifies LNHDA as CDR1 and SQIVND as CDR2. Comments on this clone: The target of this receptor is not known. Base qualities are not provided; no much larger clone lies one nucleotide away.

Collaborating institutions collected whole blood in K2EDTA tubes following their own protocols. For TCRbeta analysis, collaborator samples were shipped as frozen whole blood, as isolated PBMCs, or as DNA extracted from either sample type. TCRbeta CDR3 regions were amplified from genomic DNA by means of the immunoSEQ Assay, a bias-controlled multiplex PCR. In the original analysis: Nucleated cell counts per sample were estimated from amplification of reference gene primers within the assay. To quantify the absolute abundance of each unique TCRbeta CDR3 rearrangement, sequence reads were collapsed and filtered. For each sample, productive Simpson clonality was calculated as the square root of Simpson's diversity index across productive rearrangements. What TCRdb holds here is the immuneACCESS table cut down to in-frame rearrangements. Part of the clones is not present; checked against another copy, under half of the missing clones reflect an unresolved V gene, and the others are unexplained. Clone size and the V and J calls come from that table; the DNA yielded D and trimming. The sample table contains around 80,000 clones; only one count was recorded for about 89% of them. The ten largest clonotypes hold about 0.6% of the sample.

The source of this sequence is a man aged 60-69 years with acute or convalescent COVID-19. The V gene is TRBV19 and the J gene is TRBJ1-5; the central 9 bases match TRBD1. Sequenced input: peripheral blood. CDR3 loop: CASSIGFGDRVDQPQHF. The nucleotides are TGTGCCAGTAGTATCGGGTTCGGGGACAGGGTAGACCAGCCCCAGCATTTT.